The 22 T cell receptor beta chains below come from one sample, sequenced in a study of cytomegalovirus exposure and HLA in healthy donors. Generated by immunoSEQ multiplex PCR, the TCRdb table keeps only in-frame clones and is missing some. The repertoire holds 200,000 to 250,000 clones, with 70% to 90% as singletons. Sample: PBMCs. These receptors came from a woman aged 18-29 years in good health and CMV-seronegative.

Note on this clone: One end of the junction is discordant with germline, which a read error may explain. This chain connects TRBV6-8 to TRBJ1-5; 8 bases align to TRBD1. This CDR3 region has 15 residues. CDR1 and CDR2 (germline): MNHGY, SAAAGT. CDR3 in amino acids: CASPGQGRLISPSYF. The CDR3 region has the DNA TGTGCCAGCCCCGGACAGGGACGCCTCATCAGCCCCTCCTATTTT.

This sequence joins TRBV7-9 and TRBJ2-2; possible D gene TRBD2, 6 bases. Trimming took 3 bases from V and 6 from J, leaving 11 bases between them. The CDR3 is 14 residues long. Germline CDR1 reads SEHNR; CDR2 reads FQNEAQ (reference sequence). The DNA for the CDR3 is TGTGCCAGCAGCTTCGGGAGTTACGCCGGGGAGCTGTTTTTT. Its translation: CASSFGSYAGELFF. Filled out from reference TRBV7-9 and TRBJ2-2, the complete variable domain reads DTGVSQNPRHKITKRGQNVTFRCDPISEHNRLYWYRQTLGQGPEFLTYFQNEAQLEKSRLLSDRFSAERPKGSFSTLEIQRTEQGDSAMYLCASSFGSYAGELFFGEGSRLTVL.

The gene calls are TRBV5-4 and TRBJ2-7; D is uncertain. Germline CDR1 is SGHNT and CDR2 is YYREEE (reference sequence). CDR3 length: 14 residues. Trimming left V 5 bases short and J 3 bases short, with 15 bases between. The CDR3 DNA follows: TGTGCCAGCAGTAGAGGCATAGTGGACTACGAGCAGTACTTC. This codes for CASSRGIVDYEQYF.

V is TRBV11-2 and J is TRBJ1-1; D uncertain. Germline assignment: CDR1 SGHAT and CDR2 FQNNGV. Trimming cost V 0 bases and J 7 bases, with 15 bases left between them. The CDR3 runs 15 residues. The CDR3: CASSLDHSPGVEAFF. DNA of the CDR3: TGTGCCAGCAGCTTAGATCACAGTCCCGGGGTTGAAGCTTTCTTT.

V gene TRBV7-3 combines with J gene TRBJ2-3, with 7 bases aligning to TRBD1. The CDR3 sequence is 15 residues long. V lost 5 bases to trimming and J lost 2 bases; unmatched junction nucleotides: 7. The germline V gene encodes CDR1 SGHTA and CDR2 FQGTGA. This CDR3 is CASSNTGTDTDTQYF. The CDR3 DNA follows: TGTGCCAGCAGCAACACCGGGACAGACACAGATACGCAGTATTTT.

The CDR3 DNA follows: TGTGCCAGCAGCGCCGGGACTAGCCTTTACGAGCAGTACTTC. Its protein product is CASSAGTSLYEQYF. The chain carries TRBV9 and TRBJ2-7; 9 bases agree with TRBD2. CDR3 length: 14 amino acids. From germline, CDR1 is SGDLS and CDR2 YYNGEE. Losses at the gene ends were 3 bases for V and 4 bases for J; bases not matched to a gene: 5. The complete variable domain, with remaining parts taken from reference TRBV9 and TRBJ2-7, reads DSGVTQTPKHLITATGQRVTLRCSPRSGDLSVYWYQQSLDQGLQFLIQYYNGEERAKGNILERFSAQQFPDLHSELNLSSLELGDSALYFCASSAGTSLYEQYFGPGTRLTVT.

The rearrangement links TRBV27 to TRBJ2-7; no clear D gene. This CDR3 comprises 13 residues. The V gene's germline CDR1 is MNHEY and CDR2 SMNVEV (reference sequence). V lost 0 bases, J lost 4 bases, and 7 bases lay in between. The CDR3 nucleotides are TGTGCCAGCAGTTTATCATTCGCGTACGAGCAGTACTTC. This gives the protein CASSLSFAYEQYF.

The chain joins TRBV5-1 to TRBJ2-3; TRBD2 agrees at 10 bases. The CDR3 length is 15 residues. V was pared by 2 bases and J by 3 bases, with 3 bases of the junction left unmatched. The V gene's germline CDR1 is SGHRS and CDR2 YFSETQ. The CDR3, as DNA: TGCGCCAGCAGCTTTCCGGGACTAGCGACAGATACGCAGTATTTT. This codes for CASSFPGLATDTQYF.

The CDR3 spells CASSPILRQGGREAFF. CDR3 DNA: TGCGCCAGCAGCCCCATACTACGACAGGGGGGTAGAGAAGCTTTCTTT. The chain links TRBV4-1 to TRBJ1-1; TRBD1 matches at 9 bases. The ends lost 4 bases at V and 8 bases at J; junction bases unmatched: 14. Germline CDR1 MGHRA, CDR2 YSYEKL. The CDR3 loop spans 16 amino acids.

This clone came up once. The chain recombines TRBV7-9 with TRBJ2-5; tentative D call: TRBD1 (7 bases). Germline V CDR1 and CDR2: SEHNR, FQNEAQ (reference sequence). The CDR3 covers 16 residues. Trimming stripped 7 bases from V and 5 bases from J, with 23 bases between. Here the CDR3 reads CASIKEGQLGTETQYF. CDR3 in DNA: TGTGCCAGCATCAAGGAGGGACAGCTCGGAACGGAGACCCAGTACTTC.

J is TRBJ2-5 and V is TRBV28; no clear D. Deletions cut 6 bases from V and 2 bases from J, with 25 bases between. The CDR3 runs to 18 residues. The germline V gene has CDR1 MDHEN and CDR2 SYDVKM. The CDR3 region has the DNA TGTGCCAGCAGCTCACGCTCCCCCATTTTGGCACGTCAAGAGACCCAGTACTTC. It codes for CASSSRSPILARQETQYF.

The V gene is TRBV28, the J gene TRBJ2-5; D is ambiguous. Trimming shortened V by 8 bases and J by 5 bases, and 27 bases separated the two germline ends. Per the germline V gene, CDR1 is MDHEN and CDR2 is SYDVKM. The CDR3 has 17 residues. The CDR3 coding sequence is TGTGCCAGCTCATCCTCCGATTCCCACAGAGCCGACGAGACCCAGTACTTC. Amino acids: CASSSSDSHRADETQYF.

This sequence joins TRBV28 and TRBJ1-2, with 9 nucleotides matching TRBD1. In germline, CDR1 is MDHEN, CDR2 SYDVKM. Unmatched junction bases numbered 15, after V lost 5 bases and J lost 2 bases. This CDR3 has 18 residues. The CDR3 nucleotides read TGTGCCAGCAGTCTAAGGAGCCCAACAGGGGGCGAAAACTATGGCTACACCTTC. As protein: CASSLRSPTGGENYGYTF.

The V gene is TRBV2, the J gene TRBJ1-4; D ambiguous. Germline V gene data show CDR1 as SNHLY and CDR2 as FYNNEI. Trimming shortened V by 4 bases and J by 0 bases, and 6 bases separated the two germline ends. CDR3 size: 14 residues. The CDR3 bases are TGTGCCAGCAGTGGAGGGTCAACTAATGAAAAACTGTTTTTT. Translation: CASSGGSTNEKLFF.

J is TRBJ2-7 and V is TRBV30; 14 bases align to TRBD2. The germline V gene has CDR1 GTSNPN and CDR2 SVGIG (reference sequence). This CDR3 comprises 15 residues. V shed 4 bases and J 6 bases; nucleotides not matched to a gene: 8. CDR3 sequence (DNA): TGTGCCTGGACTGGGACTAGCGGGAGTTACTTCGAGCAGTACTTC. Translation: CAWTGTSGSYFEQYF.

This clone came up once. The rearrangement joins TRBV5-1 to TRBJ1-1; 8 bases are shared with TRBD1. The CDR3 spans 17 residues. CDR1 is SGHRS and CDR2 is YFSETQ in the germline V gene. After removal of 0 bases from V and 8 bases from J, the junction contained 15 bases not matched to a gene. In nucleotides, the CDR3 is TGCGCCAGCAGCTTGGGGGCAGGGGGCTACCCCAGCGAAGAAGCTTTCTTT. It codes for CASSLGAGGYPSEEAFF.

This clone was recorded once. The chain employs TRBV4-3 and TRBJ2-7; 7 bases are a match to TRBD1. The CDR3 has 14 amino acids. Germline V gene sequence: CDR1 LGHNA, CDR2 YSLEER. The J segment lost 5 bases and the V segment lost 6 bases, leaving 10 bases of the junction unmatched. The CDR3 sequence: CASSQTTGSHEQYF. The CDR3 nucleotides read TGCGCCAGCAGTCAAACGACAGGGAGTCACGAGCAGTACTTC.

The V call is TRBV27, the J call TRBJ1-1, with a tentative D call TRBD1 (5 bases). The CDR3 runs 16 residues. The germline V gene encodes CDR1 MNHEY and CDR2 SMNVEV (reference sequence). Trimming pared 3 bases from V and 6 bases from J, leaving 20 bases between. This chain's CDR3 is CASSFLGQQSQAEAFF. In nucleotides, the CDR3 is TGTGCCAGCAGTTTTTTGGGGCAGCAGAGTCAAGCTGAAGCTTTCTTT.

This CDR3 is CASSLGTGETYEQYF. The CDR3 nucleotides are TGCGCCAGCAGCCTAGGGACAGGGGAGACCTACGAGCAGTACTTC. J is TRBJ2-7 and V is TRBV4-1; TRBD1 matches at 10 bases. V shed 4 bases and J 2 bases; nucleotides not matched to a gene: 5. The length of the CDR3 is 15 residues. CDR1 and CDR2 (germline): MGHRA, YSYEKL.

This clone was observed once. The chain is built from TRBV4-2 and TRBJ2-5; TRBD2 matches 10 bases. The V and J ends lost 4 bases and 1 base, in that order; junction bases with no gene match: 3. CDR3 length: 15 residues. Germline-derived CDR1 and CDR2 are LGHNA and YNFKEQ. CDR3 sequence (DNA): TGTGCCAGCAGCCCTCAGCGGGAGGGCCAAGAGACCCAGTACTTC. It codes for CASSPQREGQETQYF.

V is TRBV19 and J is TRBJ1-3; D call uncertain. The V gene's germline CDR1 is LNHDA and CDR2 SQIVND (reference sequence). Deletions cut 4 bases from V and 0 bases from J, with 13 bases between. The CDR3 has 16 amino acids. CDR3 nucleotides: TGTGCCAGTAGTACTCCTACAGATATCTCTGGAAACACCATATATTTT. Its protein is CASSTPTDISGNTIYF.

This chain uses TRBV6-5 with TRBJ1-2; TRBD1 agrees at 8 bases. The germline CDR1 and CDR2 sequences are MNHEY and SVGAGI. The CDR3 has 14 residues. Trimming removed 6 bases from V and 8 bases from J; junction bases left unmatched: 11. This chain's CDR3 is CASSGQGNVLGYTF. As DNA, the CDR3 is TGTGCCAGCAGCGGACAGGGTAATGTTCTCGGCTACACCTTC.